This TCR beta chain was obtained from a study of PD-1 blockade in classical Hodgkin lymphoma (dated by TCRdb to 2020 to 2022). At the level of the whole study: Nivolumab dosing was 3 mg/kg intravenously every 2 weeks, continuing until either disease progression or unacceptable toxicity. A peripheral blood immune signature of response to PD-1 blockade in classical Hodgkin lymphoma was defined using TCR beta sequencing and CyTOF.

With regard to this clone: Its antigen remains undetermined. Per-base qualities were not stored, and no clone one base away is much larger.

The time point label corresponds to: cycle 2 day 1 (C2D1) of nivolumab. Relapse after autologous stem cell transplantation had occurred in all trial patients, and cohorts A, B and C were distinguished by prior brentuximab vedotin exposure. The trial cohort included 45 to 65 patients with relapsed/refractory classical Hodgkin lymphoma, and each patient had a best overall response of complete response, partial response or progressive disease. In the multi-cohort phase II CheckMate 205 trial, trial patients received single-agent nivolumab. An independent review committee assessed best overall response by applying the 2007 International Working Group response criteria. Trial PBMCs were collected immediately before nivolumab initiation (C1D1) and during therapy at cycle 2 day 1 and cycle 4 day 1. After peripheral blood was drawn into 8 mL Vacutainer Cell Preparation Tubes, PBMCs were isolated by centrifugation and then cryopreserved.

Results the study describes overall, beyond this receptor: Baseline TCR diversity was reported as lower in newly diagnosed patients than in healthy donors, and lower still in relapsed/refractory patients. By C4D1, a significant rise was seen in CD4+ TCR diversity but not in CD8+ TCR diversity (p=0.0027 vs p=0.16), and the rise was most apparent among complete responders (p=0.02). Among trial patients, those achieving complete response had baseline diversity similar to that of newly diagnosed patients, while diversity was significantly lower in partial responders and progressors. Only a single clinical trial cohort was studied, and what caused the repertoire differences, possibly disease activity or prior therapy, remained undefined. Lower diversity was observed in patients in whom nivolumab was started less than 1 year after ASCT, and these patients were excluded from later analyses so that confounding by immune reconstitution would be avoided.

CDR1 SGHTA and CDR2 FQGNSA are derived from the germline V gene. The V end loses 5 bases and the J end loses 4 bases, and a stretch of 14 bases separates them. From the cysteine up to the phenylalanine, the CDR3 has a length of 14 residues. Of all the DNA, just the CDR3 is kept, 42 bases in frame from base 1. The Qiagen DNeasy kit was used to extract genomic DNA both from unsorted PBMCs and from the negatively selected CD4+ and CD8+ fractions. Amplification of TCR beta CDR3 regions was done by immunoSEQ multiplex PCR with primers that anneal to V and J segments. Amplification bias was minimized using a synthetic immune receptor repertoire, and residual bias was removed computationally after sequencing. On the authors' methods: Custom Python scripts were used to quantify repertoire diversity as the Shannon entropy index. Unsorted, CD4+ and CD8+ repertoires were analyzed separately, except for combined analyses in which CD4+ and CD8+ sequences were merged in silico. Clonal expansion was defined as a frequency increase of at least 2-fold after treatment compared with C1D1, and clones undetected at baseline were assigned a pseudocount of 0.5. Clones with 0 or 1 copy at C1D1 were classified as singleton clones, and clones with 2 or more copies were classified as non-singleton clones. Clones expanded in unsorted samples were annotated as CD4+, CD8+ or unknown by matching protein sequences in sorted samples from the same patient. Wilcoxon tests on paired samples were used to test diversity changes from C1D1 to C4D1. TCRdb obtained this table from immuneACCESS and retained in-frame rearrangements with V and J assigned. These tables miss some clones; where compared with another copy, unresolved V genes account for less than half of the shortfall, and the remainder is unexplained. Clonal size and the V and J genes are those of that table, whereas D and trimming came from the DNA. This sample gives about 11,000 clones in total; almost 85% of them show up just once. The ten largest clones represent 4.5% to 6% of the sample.

Sequences were derived from peripheral blood mononuclear cells (PBMCs), sampled before the second cycle of nivolumab. This TCR was sampled from a human donor with classical Hodgkin lymphoma. The sequence joins TRBV7-2 to TRBJ1-2; the D segment could be TRBD1, given 5 matching bases. Here the CDR3 is given as CASSPGYGIYGYTF. The sequenced DNA is TGTGCCAGCAGCCCAGGGTATGGGATCTATGGCTACACCTTC.